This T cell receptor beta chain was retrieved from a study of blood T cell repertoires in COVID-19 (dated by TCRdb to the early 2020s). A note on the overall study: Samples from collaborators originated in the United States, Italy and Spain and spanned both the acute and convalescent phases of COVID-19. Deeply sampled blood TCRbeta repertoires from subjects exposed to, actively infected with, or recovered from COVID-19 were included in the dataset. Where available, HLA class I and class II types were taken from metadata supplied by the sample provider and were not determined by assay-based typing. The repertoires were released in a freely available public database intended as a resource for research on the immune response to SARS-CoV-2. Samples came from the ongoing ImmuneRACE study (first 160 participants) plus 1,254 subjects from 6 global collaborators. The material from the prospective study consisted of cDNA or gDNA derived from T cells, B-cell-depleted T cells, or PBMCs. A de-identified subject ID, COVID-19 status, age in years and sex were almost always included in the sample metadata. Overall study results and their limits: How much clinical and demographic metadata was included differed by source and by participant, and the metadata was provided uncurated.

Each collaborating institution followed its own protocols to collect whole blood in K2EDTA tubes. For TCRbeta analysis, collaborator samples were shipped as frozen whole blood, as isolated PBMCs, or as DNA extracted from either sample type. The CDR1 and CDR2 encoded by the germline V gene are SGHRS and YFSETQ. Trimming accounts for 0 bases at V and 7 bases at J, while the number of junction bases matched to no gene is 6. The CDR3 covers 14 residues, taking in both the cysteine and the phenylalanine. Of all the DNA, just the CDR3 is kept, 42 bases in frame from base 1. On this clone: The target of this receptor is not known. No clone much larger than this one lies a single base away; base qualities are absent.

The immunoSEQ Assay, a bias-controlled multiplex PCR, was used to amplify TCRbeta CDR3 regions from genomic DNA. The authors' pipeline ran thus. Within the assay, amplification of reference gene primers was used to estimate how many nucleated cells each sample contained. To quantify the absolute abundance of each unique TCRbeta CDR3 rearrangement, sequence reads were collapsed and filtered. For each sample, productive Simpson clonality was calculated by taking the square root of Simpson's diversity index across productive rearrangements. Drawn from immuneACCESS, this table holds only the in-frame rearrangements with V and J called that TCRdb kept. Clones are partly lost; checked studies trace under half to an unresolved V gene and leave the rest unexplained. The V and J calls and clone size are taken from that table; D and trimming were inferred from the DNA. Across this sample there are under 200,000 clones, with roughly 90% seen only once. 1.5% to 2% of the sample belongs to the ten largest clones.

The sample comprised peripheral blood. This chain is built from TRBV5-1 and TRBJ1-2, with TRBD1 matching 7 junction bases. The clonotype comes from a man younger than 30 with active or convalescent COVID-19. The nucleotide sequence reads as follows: TGCGCCAGCAGCTTGGATACAGGGGATGGTGGCTACACCTTC. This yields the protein CASSLDTGDGGYTF. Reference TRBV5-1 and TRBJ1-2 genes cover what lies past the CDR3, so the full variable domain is KAGVTQTPRYLIKTRGQQVTLSCSPISGHRSVSWYQQTPGQGLQFLFEYFSETQRNKGNFPGRFSGRQFSNSRSEMNVSTLELGDSALYLCASSLDTGDGGYTFGSGTRLTVV.